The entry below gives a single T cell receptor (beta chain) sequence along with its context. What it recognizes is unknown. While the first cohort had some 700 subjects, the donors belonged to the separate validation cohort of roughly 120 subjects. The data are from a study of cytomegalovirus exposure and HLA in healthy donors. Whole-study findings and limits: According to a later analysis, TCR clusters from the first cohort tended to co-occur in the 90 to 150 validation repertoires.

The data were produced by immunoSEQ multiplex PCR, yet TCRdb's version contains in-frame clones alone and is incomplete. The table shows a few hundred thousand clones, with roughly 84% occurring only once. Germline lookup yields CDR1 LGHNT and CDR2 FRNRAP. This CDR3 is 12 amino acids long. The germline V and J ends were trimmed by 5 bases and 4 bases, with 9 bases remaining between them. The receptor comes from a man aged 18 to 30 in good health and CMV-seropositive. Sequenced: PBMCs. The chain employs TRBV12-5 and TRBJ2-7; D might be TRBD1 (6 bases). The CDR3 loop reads CASGPTGYEQYF. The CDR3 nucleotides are TGTGCTAGTGGTCCAACAGGGTACGAGCAGTACTTC.